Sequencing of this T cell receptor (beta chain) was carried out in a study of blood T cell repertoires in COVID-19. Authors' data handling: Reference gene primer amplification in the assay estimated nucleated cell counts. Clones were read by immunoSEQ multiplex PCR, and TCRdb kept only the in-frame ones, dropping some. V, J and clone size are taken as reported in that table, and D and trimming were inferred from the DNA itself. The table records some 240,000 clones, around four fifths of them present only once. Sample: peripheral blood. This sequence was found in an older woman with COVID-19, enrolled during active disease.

The chain's CDR3 is CAISESPGNTEAFF. CDR3 sequence (DNA): TGTGCCATCAGTGAGTCACCAGGGAACACTGAAGCTTTCTTT. This rearrangement joins TRBV10-3 to TRBJ1-1, with D hard to call. The germline gives CDR1 ENHRY, CDR2 SYGVKD. This CDR3 has 14 amino acids. Trimming shortened V by 0 bases and J by 1 base, and 6 bases separated the two germline ends.